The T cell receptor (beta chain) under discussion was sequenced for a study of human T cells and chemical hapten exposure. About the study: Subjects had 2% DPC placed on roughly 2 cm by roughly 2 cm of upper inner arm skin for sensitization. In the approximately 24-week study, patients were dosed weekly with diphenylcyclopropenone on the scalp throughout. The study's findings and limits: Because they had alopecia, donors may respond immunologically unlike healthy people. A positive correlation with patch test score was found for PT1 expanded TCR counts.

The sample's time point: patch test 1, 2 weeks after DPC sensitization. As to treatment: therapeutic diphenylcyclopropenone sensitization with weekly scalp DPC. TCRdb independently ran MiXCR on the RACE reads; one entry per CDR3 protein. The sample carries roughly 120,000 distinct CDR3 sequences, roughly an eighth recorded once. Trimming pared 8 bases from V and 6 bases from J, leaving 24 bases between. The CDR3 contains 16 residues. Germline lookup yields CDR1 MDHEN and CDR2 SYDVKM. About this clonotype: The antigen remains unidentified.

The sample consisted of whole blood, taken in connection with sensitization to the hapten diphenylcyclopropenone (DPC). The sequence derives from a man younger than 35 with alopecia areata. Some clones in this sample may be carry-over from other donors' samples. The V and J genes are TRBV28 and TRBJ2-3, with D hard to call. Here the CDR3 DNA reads TGTGCCAGCCTTGGGTGGCGGACCCACTCCCTCGATACGCAGTATTTT. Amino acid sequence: CASLGWRTHSLDTQYF.